This T cell receptor beta chain was found in a study of control samples from healthy donors and cancer patients. The protocol was immunoSEQ multiplex PCR, while the TCRdb copy is restricted to in-frame clones and leaves out a portion. The table lists about 120,000 clones, approximately 87% of them singletons. CDR1 is SGHTA and CDR2 is FQGNSA in the germline V gene. The CDR3 spans 14 residues. With 1 base removed from V and 5 bases from J, the gap between germline ends came to 9 bases. The chain links TRBV7-2 to TRBJ2-1; D is ambiguous. The sample comprised blood. The receptor was isolated from a man between 60 and 75 years old in good health. CDR3 sequence (DNA): TGTGCCAGCAGCTTAGTTCGACTGAACAATGAGCAGTTCTTC. As protein: CASSLVRLNNEQFF.